The 23 T cell receptor beta chains below come from one sample, sequenced in a study of early T cells in non-severe SARS-CoV-2 infection. TCRdb itself ran the 5' RACE reads through MiXCR, one entry per CDR3 protein. The repertoire consists of about 55,000 distinct CDR3 sequences, with 14% to 15% occurring once and the leading ten covering 10%. The sample was whole blood, taken at baseline. These receptors originate from an adult who was a healthcare worker with PCR-confirmed SARS-CoV-2 infection or an uninfected control (not recorded which).

The rearrangement uses TRBV5-1 and TRBJ2-1; 8 bases align to TRBD2. Germline V gene sequence: CDR1 SGHRS, CDR2 YFSETQ. V dropped 1 base and J dropped 6; count of bases not matched to a gene: 6. CDR3 length: 15 amino acids. CDR3 bases: TGCGCCAGCAGCTTGAGGGCGGGAGGTGGCAATGAGCAGTTCTTC. It is translated as CASSLRAGGGNEQFF.

In this sample, this clonotype turned up many times. The chain recombines TRBV12-5 with TRBJ2-6, with D perhaps TRBD1 (6 bases). V was trimmed by 4 bases and J by 0 bases, leaving 13 bases between them. Germline lookup yields CDR1 LGHNT and CDR2 FRNRAP. This CDR3 spans 17 amino acids. The CDR3 DNA sequence: TGTGCTAGTGGTTCCGGACAGCTAATCTCTGGGGCCAACGTCCTGACTTTC. It is translated as CASGSGQLISGANVLTF. The variable domain in full, with the rest retrieved from reference TRBV12-5 and TRBJ2-6, is DARVTQTPRHKVTEMGQEVTMRCQPILGHNTVFWYRQTMMQGLELLAYFRNRAPLDDSGMPKDRFSAEMPDATLATLKIQPSEPRDSAVYFCASGSGQLISGANVLTFGAGSRLTVL.

The CDR3 DNA sequence: TGTGCCAGCAGCATGGTGGGACCGAACTATGGCTACACCTTC. Encoded protein: CASSMVGPNYGYTF. The V and J genes are TRBV7-9 and TRBJ1-2; a weak D match, TRBD1 (5 bases). Trimming cost V 5 bases and J 2 bases, with 12 bases left between them. Germline CDR1 SEHNR, CDR2 FQNEAQ (reference sequence). CDR3 length equals 14 residues.

This chain connects TRBV6-6 to TRBJ2-7, with D maybe TRBD1 (6 bases). The CDR3 is 15 residues long. V was pared by 6 bases and J by 2 bases, with 17 bases between. CDR1 and CDR2 (germline): MNHNY, SVGAGI (reference sequence). CDR3 protein: CASRTLQGFTYEQYF. CDR3 nucleotide sequence: TGTGCCAGCAGAACTCTACAGGGTTTCACCTACGAGCAGTACTTC.

This sequence joins TRBV9 and TRBJ2-7, with 12 positions matching TRBD1. The CDR3 totals 16 residues. In germline, CDR1 is SGDLS, CDR2 YYNGEE. V dropped 4 bases and J dropped 3; count of bases not matched to a gene: 8. CDR3 loop: CASSPRDRGRLYEQYF. The CDR3 DNA follows: TGTGCCAGCAGCCCTCGGGACAGGGGGCGACTCTACGAGCAGTACTTC.

The chain has TRBV11-2 and TRBJ2-7; TRBD1 matches at 8 bases. Germline CDR1 SGHAT, CDR2 FQNNGV. With V trimmed by 1 base and J by 5 bases, 7 bases remained unmatched. This CDR3 contains 15 residues. This CDR3 reads CASSLGAGGINEQYF. DNA of the CDR3: TGTGCCAGCAGCTTAGGGGCAGGGGGCATCAACGAGCAGTACTTC.

This clonotype has just a few counts. This sequence joins TRBV2 and TRBJ2-3; D ambiguous. V shed 7 bases and J shed 3 bases, with 14 bases lying between them. The CDR3 is 14 residues long. The germline V gene has CDR1 SNHLY and CDR2 FYNNEI. The CDR3 bases are TGTGCCAGCAATCTTATAAAATCGACAGATACGCAGTATTTT. It yields the protein CASNLIKSTDTQYF.

The chain uses TRBV20-1 and TRBJ2-5; D remains unclear. Germline V gene sequence: CDR1 DFQATT, CDR2 SNEGSKA (reference sequence). V gave up 4 bases and J gave up 4 bases, with 13 bases separating them. This CDR3 region has 13 residues. The CDR3 nucleotides read TGCAGTGCTACCCTAGTGACGGGAGAGACCCAGTACTTC. Amino acids: CSATLVTGETQYF.

V and J are TRBV24-1 and TRBJ2-3; 9 nucleotides match TRBD1. Trimming removed 3 bases from V and 7 bases from J; junction bases left unmatched: 7. The germline V gene has CDR1 KGHDR and CDR2 SFDVKD. CDR3 length: 15 amino acids. Here the CDR3 DNA reads TGTGCCACCAGTGATCCGGGACAGGGCACGAATACGCAGTATTTT. Protein product: CATSDPGQGTNTQYF.

The chain uses TRBV20-1 and TRBJ2-7, with 13 bases aligning to TRBD2. The length of the CDR3 is 16 residues. The germline gives CDR1 DFQATT, CDR2 SNEGSKA (reference sequence). Germline trimming cut 2 bases from V and 4 bases from J; bases unmatched to any gene: 8. The CDR3 region has the DNA TGCAGTGCTAGAACCGTACTAGCGGGAGGGTGGTACGAGCAGTACTTC. This encodes CSARTVLAGGWYEQYF.

The rearrangement joins TRBV6-5 to TRBJ2-5; a weak D match, TRBD2 (6 bases). Germline V lookup: CDR1 MNHEY, CDR2 SVGAGI. The CDR3 has 12 residues. V dropped 8 bases and J dropped 5 bases, with 12 bases sitting between them. The CDR3 bases are TGTGCCAGCGGGCGGGATCGGGAGACCCAGTACTTC. Translation: CASGRDRETQYF.

This clonotype showed up many times. One junction end does not reproduce the germline sequence, and a read error may be involved. V gene TRBV7-7 combines with J gene TRBJ2-3; maybe TRBD1 (6 bases). Germline CDR1 SSHAT, CDR2 FNYEAQ (reference sequence). CDR3 length: 15 amino acids. The chain's CDR3 is CASSLGTLSTDTQYF. DNA of the CDR3: TGTGCTAGCAGCTTAGGGACACTCAGCACAGATACGCAGTATTTT.

J is TRBJ2-2 and V is TRBV4-2; TRBD1 matches 9 bases. Germline trimming cut 0 bases from V and 6 bases from J; bases unmatched to any gene: 5. This CDR3 is built from 16 residues. Germline V gene data show CDR1 as LGHNA and CDR2 as YNFKEQ. The DNA of the CDR3 is TGTGCCAGCAGCCAAGACCCGGGACAGGGATCCGGGGAGCTGTTTTTT. Its translation: CASSQDPGQGSGELFF.

This chain connects TRBV4-2 to TRBJ2-7; 9 bases agree with TRBD2. The germline V gene encodes CDR1 LGHNA and CDR2 YNFKEQ. The CDR3 has 14 amino acids. V trimming: 4 bases; J trimming: 3 bases; junction bases outside the gene matches: 4. The CDR3 sequence is CASSPDSGSYEQYF. CDR3 sequence (DNA): TGTGCCAGCAGCCCCGATAGCGGGAGCTACGAGCAGTACTTC.

The V call is TRBV5-1, the J call TRBJ1-2; tentatively, D is TRBD1 (5 bases). Germline V gene lookup returns CDR1 SGHRS and CDR2 YFSETQ. The V gene lost 0 bases and the J gene lost 1 base, with 7 bases spanning the gap. The CDR3 extends over 14 amino acids. CDR3 region: CASSLEGFNYGYTF. The CDR3 DNA is TGCGCCAGCAGCTTGGAGGGGTTTAACTATGGCTACACCTTC.

This chain connects TRBV12-3 or TRBV12-4 to TRBJ2-3; 8 nucleotides agree with TRBD2. With 6 bases clipped from V and 1 base from J, the junction kept 9 bases outside the gene matches. The CDR3 is 16 amino acids. CDR3 amino acids: CASRGTSGTRTDTQYF. The CDR3 region has the DNA TGTGCCAGCAGGGGAACTAGCGGAACTCGCACAGATACGCAGTATTTT.

The chain couples TRBV5-5 to TRBJ2-3, with D possibly being TRBD2 (6 bases). V was pared by 4 bases and J by 4 bases, with 13 bases between. The CDR3 consists of 14 residues. The germline V gene encodes CDR1 SGHKS and CDR2 YYEKEE (reference sequence). CDR3 sequence: CASSLGPGADTQYF. The DNA of the CDR3 is TGTGCCAGCAGCCTTGGGCCGGGGGCAGATACGCAGTATTTT. Full variable domain (rest looked up from reference TRBV5-5 and TRBJ2-3): DAGVTQSPTHLIKTRGQQVTLRCSPISGHKSVSWYQQVLGQGPQFIFQYYEKEERGRGNFPDRFSARQFPNYSSELNVNALLLGDSALYLCASSLGPGADTQYFGPGTRLTVL.

This clonotype was observed a few times. The chain couples TRBV12-3 or TRBV12-4 to TRBJ2-1, with 11 bases matching TRBD2. V was pared by 1 base and J by 4 bases, with 3 bases of the junction left unmatched. This CDR3 is 16 amino acids long. This CDR3 reads CASSLDSGGVYNEQFF. In nucleotides, the CDR3 is TGTGCCAGCAGTTTAGATAGCGGGGGGGTTTACAATGAGCAGTTCTTC.

This clonotype appeared a few times. The genes are TRBV13 and TRBJ2-7; 7 nucleotides agree with TRBD2. The CDR3 is made up of 19 amino acids. V lost 5 bases, J lost 0 bases, and 19 bases stayed unmatched. Germline values: CDR1 PRHDT, CDR2 FYEKMQ (reference sequence). Here the CDR3 reads CASSPPRSGAGANSYEQYF. In DNA, the CDR3 is TGTGCCAGCAGCCCACCGCGGTCTGGTGCGGGAGCAAACTCCTACGAGCAGTACTTC.

A few counts support this clonotype. CDR3 sequence reads: CASSLRTSGGRQFF. CDR3 coding DNA: TGTGCCAGCAGCTTACGGACTAGCGGGGGAAGGCAGTTCTTC. The rearrangement uses TRBV7-2 and TRBJ2-1; TRBD2 matches at 13 bases. Germline lookup yields CDR1 SGHTA and CDR2 FQGNSA. The CDR3 is made up of 14 amino acids. J gave up 12 bases and V 2 bases, and 4 bases lay outside the gene matches. Full variable domain (remainder filled in from reference TRBV7-2 and TRBJ2-1): GAGVSQSPSNKVTEKGKDVELRCDPISGHTALYWYRQSLGQGLEFLIYFQGNSAPDKSGLPSDRFSAERTGGSVSTLTIQRTQQEDSAVYLCASSLRTSGGRQFFGPGTRLTVL.

The gene calls are TRBV7-3 and TRBJ2-5; the D gene is possibly TRBD2 (6 bases). V was cut by 2 bases and J by 4 bases, with 11 bases left in between. The CDR3 totals 14 residues. Per germline, CDR1 SGHTA and CDR2 FQGTGA. CDR3 bases: TGTGCCAGCAGCTTAGGGGGGAGAACAGAGACCCAGTACTTC. Its translation is CASSLGGRTETQYF.

This clonotype was recorded many times. This chain uses TRBV24-1 with TRBJ2-2, with D perhaps TRBD1 (5 bases). Between the trimmed V and J ends, which lost 1 base and 7 bases, there was a span of 9 bases. The CDR3 runs 14 residues. Germline values: CDR1 KGHDR, CDR2 SFDVKD. CDR3 amino acids: CATSDFQGVGELFF. CDR3 coding DNA: TGTGCCACCAGTGATTTCCAGGGTGTCGGGGAGCTGTTTTTT.

This clonotype was counted many times. V gene TRBV28 combines with J gene TRBJ2-1, with 10 bases fitting TRBD2. The CDR3 contains 14 residues. The germline V gene encodes CDR1 MDHEN and CDR2 SYDVKM. CDR3 protein: CAVAGLAEHNEQFF. The CDR3 DNA follows: TGTGCTGTGGCAGGACTAGCGGAGCACAATGAGCAGTTCTTC.